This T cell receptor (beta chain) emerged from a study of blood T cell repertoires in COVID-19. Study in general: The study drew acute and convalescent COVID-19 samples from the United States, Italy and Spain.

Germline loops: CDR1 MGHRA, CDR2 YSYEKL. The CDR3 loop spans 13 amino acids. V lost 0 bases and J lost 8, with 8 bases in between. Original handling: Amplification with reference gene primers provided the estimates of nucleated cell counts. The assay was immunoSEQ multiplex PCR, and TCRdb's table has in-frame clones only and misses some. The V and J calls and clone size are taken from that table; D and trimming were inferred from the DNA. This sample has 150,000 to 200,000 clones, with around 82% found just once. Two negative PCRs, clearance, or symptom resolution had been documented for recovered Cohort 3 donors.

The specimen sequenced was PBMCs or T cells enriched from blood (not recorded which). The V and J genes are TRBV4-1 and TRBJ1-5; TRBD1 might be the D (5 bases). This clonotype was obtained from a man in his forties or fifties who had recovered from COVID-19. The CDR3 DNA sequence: TGCGCCAGCAGCCAAGACAGGGTCAAGCCCCAGCATTTT. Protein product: CASSQDRVKPQHF.